This TCR beta chain was found in a study of T cells in Graves' hyperthyroidism and ophthalmopathy. Study-level points and caveats: Ophthalmopathy onset followed model prediction by a median about 6.9 months.

Trimming removed 3 bases at V and 5 bases at J, with 16 bases between. The CDR3 is made up of 16 amino acids. Germline CDR1 SNHLY, CDR2 FYNNEI. This clonotype has at least ten counts. Its antigen remains unidentified. Researchers took RNA transcripts and amplified the TCR beta CDR3 regions from them. HTBI primers were employed in a first-round RT-PCR of the TCR CDR3. From the multiplex PCR reads, TCRdb called clonotypes with MiXCR, one entry per CDR3 protein. The data show a few hundred thousand distinct CDR3 sequences, approximately 15% seen once. This receptor was obtained from a young woman with Graves' hyperthyroidism. V usage is TRBV2 and J usage is TRBJ2-2, with D perhaps TRBD2 (5 bases). Sequenced material: blood. CDR3: CASSDQRQRVTGELFF. The CDR3 DNA reads as TGTGCCAGCAGTGACCAGCGGCAGCGAGTAACCGGGGAGCTGTTTTTT.